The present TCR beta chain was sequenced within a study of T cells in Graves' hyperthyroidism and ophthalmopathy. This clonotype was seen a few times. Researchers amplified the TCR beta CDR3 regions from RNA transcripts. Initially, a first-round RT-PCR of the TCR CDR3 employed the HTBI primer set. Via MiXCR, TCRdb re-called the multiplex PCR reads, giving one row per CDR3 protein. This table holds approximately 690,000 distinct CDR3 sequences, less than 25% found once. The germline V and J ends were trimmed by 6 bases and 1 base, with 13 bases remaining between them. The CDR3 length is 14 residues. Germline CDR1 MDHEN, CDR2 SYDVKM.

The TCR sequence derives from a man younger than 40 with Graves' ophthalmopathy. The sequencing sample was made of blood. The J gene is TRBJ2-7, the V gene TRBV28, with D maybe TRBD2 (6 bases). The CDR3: CASSPRRGSYEQYF. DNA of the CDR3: TGTGCCAGCAGCCCCAGGAGGGGTTCCTACGAGCAGTACTTC.